The clone carrying this TCR beta chain was counted many times. This sample is drawn from a study of identical twins. All donors were healthy, and all were Caucasian. TCRdb reprocessed the 5' RACE reads via MiXCR and lists one record per CDR3 protein. The data show 500,000 to 600,000 distinct CDR3 sequences, under 25% seen once. Germline CDR1 SGHRS, CDR2 YFSETQ. The CDR3 contains 14 residues. The junction had 10 bases not matched to a gene; V was cut back by 4 bases and J by 8 bases. These data were likewise used in another study, on T cells expressing NK-cell markers.

The chain links TRBV5-1 to TRBJ1-2; 8 bases map to TRBD1. This receptor was identified in a woman between 18 and 29 years old in good health. Sequencing was performed on CD4+ T cells sorted from blood. CDR3 amino acids: CASSDGQGAAGYTF. DNA of the CDR3: TGCGCCAGCAGCGACGGGCAGGGGGCAGCCGGCTACACCTTC.